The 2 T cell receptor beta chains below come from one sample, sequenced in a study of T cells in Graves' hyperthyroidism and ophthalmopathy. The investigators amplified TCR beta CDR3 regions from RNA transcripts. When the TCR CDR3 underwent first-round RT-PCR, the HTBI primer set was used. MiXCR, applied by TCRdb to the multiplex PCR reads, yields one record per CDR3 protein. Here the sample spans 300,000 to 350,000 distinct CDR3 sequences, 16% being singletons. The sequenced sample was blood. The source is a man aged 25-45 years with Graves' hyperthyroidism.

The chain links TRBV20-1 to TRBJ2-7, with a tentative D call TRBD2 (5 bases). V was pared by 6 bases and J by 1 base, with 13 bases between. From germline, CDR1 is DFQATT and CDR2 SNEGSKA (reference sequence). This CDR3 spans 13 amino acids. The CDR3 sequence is CSASDWRSYEQYF. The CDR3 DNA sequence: TGCAGTGCCTCGGACTGGCGATCCTACGAGCAGTACTTC.

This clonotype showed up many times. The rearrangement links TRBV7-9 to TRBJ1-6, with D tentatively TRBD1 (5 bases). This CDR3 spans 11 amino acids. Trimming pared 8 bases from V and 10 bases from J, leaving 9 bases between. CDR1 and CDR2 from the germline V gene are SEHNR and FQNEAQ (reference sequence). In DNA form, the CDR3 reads TGTGCCAGCGGGGGGGACTCACCCCTCCACTTT. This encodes CASGGDSPLHF. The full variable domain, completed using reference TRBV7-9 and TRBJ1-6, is DTGVSQNPRHKITKRGQNVTFRCDPISEHNRLYWYRQTLGQGPEFLTYFQNEAQLEKSRLLSDRFSAERPKGSFSTLEIQRTEQGDSAMYLCASGGDSPLHFGNGTRLTVT.